This entry lists 8 T cell receptor beta chains sequenced from one sample in a study of T-cell reconstitution after alpha-beta-depleted transplantation in children. Unique molecular identifiers were used to barcode this TCRbeta library. TCRdb analysed the PCR reads with MiXCR anew, one entry per CDR3 protein. The table lists more than 150,000 distinct CDR3 sequences, approximately 14% of them singletons. The sample consisted of PBMCs from the stem cell graft donor, taken from the stem cell graft. Every receptor here comes from a human donor who donated a stem cell graft to a child with acute lymphoblastic leukemia.

Regarding this clonotype: A read error may explain this, as a much larger clone is one base away. The chain joins TRBV7-9 to TRBJ1-1; D is undetermined. Germline-derived CDR1 and CDR2 are SEHNR and FQNEAQ (reference sequence). The CDR3 contains 15 residues. The chain's CDR3 is CASSSSGELNTDAFF. The DNA of the CDR3 is TGTGCCAGCAGCTCTTCAGGAGAATTGAACACTGACGCTTTCTTT.

This clonotype showed up many times. The chain combines TRBV27 with TRBJ1-1; no reliable D call. Trimming removed 6 bases at V and 1 base at J, with 15 bases between. The germline V gene has CDR1 MNHEY and CDR2 SMNVEV (reference sequence). The CDR3 extends over 15 amino acids. CDR3 sequence: CASSSPGRSNTEAFF. In nucleotides, the CDR3 is TGTGCCAGCAGCTCCCCCGGACGGTCGAACACTGAAGCTTTCTTT.

J is TRBJ2-7 and V is TRBV6-1, with a tentative D call TRBD1 (6 bases). Germline loops: CDR1 MNHNS, CDR2 SASEGT. V lost 6 bases and J lost 0, with 12 bases in between. The CDR3 covers 14 residues. CDR3 coding DNA: TGTGCCAGCAGGCGACAGGTCAGCTCCTACGAGCAGTACTTC. As protein: CASRRQVSSYEQYF.

This clonotype was found a few times. The chain has TRBV9 and TRBJ2-7, with TRBD1 identical over 7 bases. The germline gives CDR1 SGDLS, CDR2 YYNGEE. The ends lost 0 bases at V and 1 base at J; junction bases unmatched: 7. This CDR3 has 16 amino acids. CDR3 DNA: TGTGCCAGCAGCGTAGATATTGGGACAGCTTCCTACGAGCAGTACTTC. Translation: CASSVDIGTASYEQYF.

This clonotype was seen at least ten times. This sequence joins TRBV5-1 and TRBJ2-7; 8 bases fit TRBD1. V was pared by 4 bases and J by 2 bases, with 5 bases of the junction left unmatched. Germline CDR1 reads SGHRS; CDR2 reads YFSETQ. The CDR3 is 14 residues long. The DNA of the CDR3 is TGCGCCAGCAGCCCCGACAGGGGAGCCTACGAGCAGTACTTC. Translated: CASSPDRGAYEQYF.

CDR3 protein: CASSLAHPGLASHPNEQFF. The CDR3 bases are TGTGCCAGCAGTTTAGCGCATCCGGGACTCGCCTCCCATCCCAATGAGCAGTTCTTC. This sequence joins TRBV12-3 or TRBV12-4 and TRBJ2-1; TRBD2 is a possible D gene (6 bases). The CDR3 runs 19 residues. The V and J ends lost 0 bases and 6 bases respectively, with 24 bases between them.

As to this clonotype: The junction does not match germline at one end; this may be a read error. The genes are TRBV2 and TRBJ2-1, with 16 nucleotides matching TRBD2. The germline V gene has CDR1 SNHLY and CDR2 FYNNEI. This CDR3 comprises 18 residues. The CDR3, as DNA: TGTACCAGCAGTGCTGGGACTAGCGGGAGGGGCTCCTACAATGAGCAGTTCTTC. This gives the protein CTSSAGTSGRGSYNEQFF. Full variable domain (outside the CDR3, taken from reference TRBV2 and TRBJ2-1): EPEVTQTPSHQVTQMGQEVILRCVPISNHLYFYWYRQILGQKVEFLVSFYNNEISEKSEIFDDQFSVERPDGSNFTLKIRSTKLEDSAMYFCTSSAGTSGRGSYNEQFFGPGTRLTVL.

This clonotype occurred many times. The rearrangement links TRBV29-1 to TRBJ2-2; 9 nucleotides match TRBD1. J gave up 5 bases and V 1 base, and 5 bases lay outside the gene matches. The CDR3 loop spans 15 amino acids. Germline loops: CDR1 SQVTM, CDR2 ANQGSEA. CDR3 residues: CSVEADRGGTGELFF. For the CDR3, the DNA is TGCAGCGTTGAAGCGGACAGGGGCGGGACCGGGGAGCTGTTTTTT.